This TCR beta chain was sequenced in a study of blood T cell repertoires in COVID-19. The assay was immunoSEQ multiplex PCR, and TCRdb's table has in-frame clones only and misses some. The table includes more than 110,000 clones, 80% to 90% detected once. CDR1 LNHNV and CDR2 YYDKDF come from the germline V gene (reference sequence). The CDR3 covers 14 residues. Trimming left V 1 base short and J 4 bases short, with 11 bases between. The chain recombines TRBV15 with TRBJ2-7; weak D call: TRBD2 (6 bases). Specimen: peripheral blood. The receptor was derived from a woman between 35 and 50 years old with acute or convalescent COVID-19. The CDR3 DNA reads TGTGCCACCAGCAGAGTCGGGAGCGGTTACGAGCAGTACTTC. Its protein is CATSRVGSGYEQYF. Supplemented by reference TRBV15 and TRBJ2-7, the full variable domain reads DAMVIQNPRYQVTQFGKPVTLSCSQTLNHNVMYWYQQKSSQAPKLLFHYYDKDFNNEADTPDNFQSRRPNTSFCFLDIRSPGLGDTAMYLCATSRVGSGYEQYFGPGTRLTVT.